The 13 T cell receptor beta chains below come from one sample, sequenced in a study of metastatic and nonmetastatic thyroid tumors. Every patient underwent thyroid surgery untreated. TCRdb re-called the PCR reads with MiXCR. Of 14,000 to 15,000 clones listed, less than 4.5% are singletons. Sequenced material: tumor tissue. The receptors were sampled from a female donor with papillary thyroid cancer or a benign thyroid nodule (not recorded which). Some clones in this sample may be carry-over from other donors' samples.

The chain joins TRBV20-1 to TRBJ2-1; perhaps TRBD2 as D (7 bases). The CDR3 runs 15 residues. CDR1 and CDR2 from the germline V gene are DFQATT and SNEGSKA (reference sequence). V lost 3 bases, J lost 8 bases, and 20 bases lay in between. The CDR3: CSARETTGGQDEQFF. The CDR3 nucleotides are TGCAGTGCTAGGGAGACCACGGGGGGCCAGGATGAGCAGTTCTTC.

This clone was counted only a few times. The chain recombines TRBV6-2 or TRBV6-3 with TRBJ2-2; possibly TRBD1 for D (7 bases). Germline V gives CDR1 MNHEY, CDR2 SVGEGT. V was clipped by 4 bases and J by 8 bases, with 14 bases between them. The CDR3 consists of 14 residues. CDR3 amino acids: CASSFPGGKGELFF. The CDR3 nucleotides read TGTGCCAGCAGTTTCCCAGGGGGGAAGGGGGAGCTGTTTTTT.

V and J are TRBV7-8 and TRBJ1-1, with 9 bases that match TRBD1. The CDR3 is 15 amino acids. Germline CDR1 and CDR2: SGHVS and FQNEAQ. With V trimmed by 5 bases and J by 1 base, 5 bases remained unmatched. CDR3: CASSETDRGNTEAFF. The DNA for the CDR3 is TGTGCCAGCAGCGAGACGGACAGGGGGAACACTGAAGCTTTCTTT.

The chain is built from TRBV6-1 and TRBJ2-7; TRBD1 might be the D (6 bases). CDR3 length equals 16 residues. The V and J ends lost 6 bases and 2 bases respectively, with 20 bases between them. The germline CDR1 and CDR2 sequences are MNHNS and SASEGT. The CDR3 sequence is CASSSDRTPITYEQYF. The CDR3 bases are TGTGCCAGCAGCTCTGACAGGACCCCGATTACCTACGAGCAGTACTTC.

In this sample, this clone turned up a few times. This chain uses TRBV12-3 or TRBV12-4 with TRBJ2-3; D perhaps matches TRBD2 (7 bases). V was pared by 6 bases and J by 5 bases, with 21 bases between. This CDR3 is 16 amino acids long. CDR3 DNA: TGTGCCAGCAGAGAAGCACAGGGTGGGGGGGAAGATACGCAGTATTTT. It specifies CASREAQGGGEDTQYF.

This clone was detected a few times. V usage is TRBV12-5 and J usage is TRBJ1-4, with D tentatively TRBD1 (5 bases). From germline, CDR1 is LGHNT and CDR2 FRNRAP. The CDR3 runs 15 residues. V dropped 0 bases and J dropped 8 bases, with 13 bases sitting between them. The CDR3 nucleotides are TGTGCTAGTGGTTTGGTACGAGACAGAGTCGAAAAACTGTTTTTT. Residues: CASGLVRDRVEKLFF.

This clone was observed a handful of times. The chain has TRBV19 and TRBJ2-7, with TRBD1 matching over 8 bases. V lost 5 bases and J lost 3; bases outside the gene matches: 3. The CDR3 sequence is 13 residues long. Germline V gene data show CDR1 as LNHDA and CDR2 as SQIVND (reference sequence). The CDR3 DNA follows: TGTGCCAGTAGTGCCGACAGGGGCTACGAGCAGTACTTC. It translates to CASSADRGYEQYF.

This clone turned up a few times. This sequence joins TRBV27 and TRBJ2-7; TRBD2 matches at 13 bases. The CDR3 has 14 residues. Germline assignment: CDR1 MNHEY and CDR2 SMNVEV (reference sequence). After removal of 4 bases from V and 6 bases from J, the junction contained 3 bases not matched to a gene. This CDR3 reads CASSCTSGRAEQYF. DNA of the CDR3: TGTGCCAGCAGTTGTACTAGCGGGAGGGCCGAGCAGTACTTC.

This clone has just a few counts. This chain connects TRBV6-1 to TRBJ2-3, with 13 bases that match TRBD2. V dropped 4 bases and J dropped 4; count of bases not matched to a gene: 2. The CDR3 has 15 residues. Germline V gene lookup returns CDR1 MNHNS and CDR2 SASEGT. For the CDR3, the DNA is TGTGCCAGCAGTGGACTAGCGGGAGGCCCAGATACGCAGTATTTT. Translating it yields CASSGLAGGPDTQYF.

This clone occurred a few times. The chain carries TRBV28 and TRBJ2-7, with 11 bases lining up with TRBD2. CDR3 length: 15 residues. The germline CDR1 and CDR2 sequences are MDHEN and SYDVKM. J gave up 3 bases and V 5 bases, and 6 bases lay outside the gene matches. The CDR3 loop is CASSSPGLAVYEQYF. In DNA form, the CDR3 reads TGTGCCAGCAGTAGTCCGGGACTAGCGGTCTACGAGCAGTACTTC.

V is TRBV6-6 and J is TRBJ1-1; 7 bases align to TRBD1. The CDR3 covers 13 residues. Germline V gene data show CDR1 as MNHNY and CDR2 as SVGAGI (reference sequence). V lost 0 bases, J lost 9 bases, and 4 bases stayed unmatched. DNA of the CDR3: TGTGCCAGCAGTTACTCGATAGGGGGCCAAGCTTTCTTT. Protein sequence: CASSYSIGGQAFF.

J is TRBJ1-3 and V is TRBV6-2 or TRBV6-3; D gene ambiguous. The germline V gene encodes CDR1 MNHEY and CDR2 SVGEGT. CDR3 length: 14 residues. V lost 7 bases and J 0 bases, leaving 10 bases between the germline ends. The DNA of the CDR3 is TGTGCCAGCAACGTCATATACTCTGGAAACACCATATATTTT. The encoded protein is CASNVIYSGNTIYF.

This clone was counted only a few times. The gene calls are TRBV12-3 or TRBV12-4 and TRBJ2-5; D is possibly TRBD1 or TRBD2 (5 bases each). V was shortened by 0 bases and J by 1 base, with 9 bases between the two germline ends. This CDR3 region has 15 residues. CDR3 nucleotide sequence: TGTGCCAGCAGTTTAGCGGGGACGTTCCAAGAGACCCAGTACTTC. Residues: CASSLAGTFQETQYF.